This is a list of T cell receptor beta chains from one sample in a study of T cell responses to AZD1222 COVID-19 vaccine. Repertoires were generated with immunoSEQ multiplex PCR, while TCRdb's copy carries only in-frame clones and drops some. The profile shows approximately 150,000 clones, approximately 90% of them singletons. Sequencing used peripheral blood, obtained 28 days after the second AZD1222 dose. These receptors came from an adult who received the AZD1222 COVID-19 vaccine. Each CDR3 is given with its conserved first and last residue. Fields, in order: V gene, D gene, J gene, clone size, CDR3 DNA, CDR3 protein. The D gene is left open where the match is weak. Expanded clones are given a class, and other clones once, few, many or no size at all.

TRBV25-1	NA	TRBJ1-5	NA	TGTGCCAGCAACCTCGGGGATCAGCCCCAGCATTTT	CASNLGDQPQHF
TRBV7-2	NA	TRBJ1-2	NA	TGTGCCAGCAGCCCTCAACGAAACTATGGCTACACCTTC	CASSPQRNYGYTF
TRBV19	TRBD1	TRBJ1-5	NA	TGTGCCAGTAGTCCGAAAACAGGGGCATTGGCGGATCAGCCCCAGCATTTT	CASSPKTGALADQPQHF
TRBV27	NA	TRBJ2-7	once	TGTGCTTGGGGGCCATCACCCTACGAGCAGTACTTC	CAWGPSPYEQYF
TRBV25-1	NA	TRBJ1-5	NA	TGTGCCAGCAGTGAATTCGGGGAAAAGCAGCATTTT	CASSEFGEKQHF
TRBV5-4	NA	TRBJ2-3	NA	TGTGCCAGCAGCTTGGAAGGAGATACGCAGTATTTT	CASSLEGDTQYF
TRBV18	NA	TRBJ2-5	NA	TGTGCCAGCTCAGAGGGTGTGGAGACCCAGTACTTC	CASSEGVETQYF
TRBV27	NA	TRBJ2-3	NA	TGTGCCAGCAGTCTTTTCCCCGGGACAAGGAGGGTGACAGATACGCAGTATTTT	CASSLFPGTRRVTDTQYF
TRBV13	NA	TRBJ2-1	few	TGTGCCAGCAGTCAACCCGCGGGCCTGTGGTCCTACAATGAGCAGTTCTTC	CASSQPAGLWSYNEQFF
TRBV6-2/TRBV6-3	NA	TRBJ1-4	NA	TGTGCCAGCAGCGGGACCCCTGAAGGAAAACTGTTTTTT	CASSGTPEGKLFF
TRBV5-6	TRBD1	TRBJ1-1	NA	TGTGCCAGCAGCTTGGGGGTACAGGGGATGGGGACTGAAGCTTTCTTT	CASSLGVQGMGTEAFF
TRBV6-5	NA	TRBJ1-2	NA	TGTGCCAGCAGTCCCTCAGGAGAGCGTGGCTACACCTTC	CASSPSGERGYTF
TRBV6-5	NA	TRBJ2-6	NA	TGTGCCAGCAGTTACCTACAATTCTCTGGGGCCAACGTCCTGACTTTC	CASSYLQFSGANVLTF
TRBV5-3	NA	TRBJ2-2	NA	TGTGCCAGAAGCTTCCGGACTCAGGGGACCGGGGAGCTGTTTTTT	CARSFRTQGTGELFF
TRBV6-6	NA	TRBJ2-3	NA	TGTGCCAGCAGTTACCGTGAGGCCAGCACAGATACGCAGTATTTT	CASSYREASTDTQYF
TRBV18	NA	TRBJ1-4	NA	TGTGCCAGCTCATGGGGCAGGAATGAAAAACTGTTTTTT	CASSWGRNEKLFF
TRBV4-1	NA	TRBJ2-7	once	TGCGCCAGCAGCCAAGAAACGGGACCCAAAACCAATGAGCAGTACTTC	CASSQETGPKTNEQYF
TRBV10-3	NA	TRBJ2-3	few	TGTGCCATCAGTGCCCGTGGAGACACAGATACGCAGTATTTT	CAISARGDTDTQYF
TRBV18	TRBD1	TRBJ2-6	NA	TGTGCCAGCTCACCTAAGACAGGGGGCCCCATTGGTGGGGCCAACGTCCTGACTTTC	CASSPKTGGPIGGANVLTF
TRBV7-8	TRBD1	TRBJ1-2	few	TGTGCCAGCAGCTTGGACAGGGTTTCAGGCTACACCTTC	CASSLDRVSGYTF
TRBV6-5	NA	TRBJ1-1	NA	TGTGCCAGCAGCAGGGAGGTTGCTGAAGCTTTCTTT	CASSREVAEAFF
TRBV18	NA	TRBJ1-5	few	TGTGCCAGCTCATGGGGGCAGAATAGCAATCAGCCCCAGCATTTT	CASSWGQNSNQPQHF
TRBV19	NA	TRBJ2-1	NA	TGTGCCAGTAGTAGCGGGGGCGATTCCTACAATGAGCAGTTCTTC	CASSSGGDSYNEQFF
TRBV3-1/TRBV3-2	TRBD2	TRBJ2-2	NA	TGTGCCAGCAGTAAACTAGCGGGAGGGAACACCGGGGAGCTGTTTTTT	CASSKLAGGNTGELFF